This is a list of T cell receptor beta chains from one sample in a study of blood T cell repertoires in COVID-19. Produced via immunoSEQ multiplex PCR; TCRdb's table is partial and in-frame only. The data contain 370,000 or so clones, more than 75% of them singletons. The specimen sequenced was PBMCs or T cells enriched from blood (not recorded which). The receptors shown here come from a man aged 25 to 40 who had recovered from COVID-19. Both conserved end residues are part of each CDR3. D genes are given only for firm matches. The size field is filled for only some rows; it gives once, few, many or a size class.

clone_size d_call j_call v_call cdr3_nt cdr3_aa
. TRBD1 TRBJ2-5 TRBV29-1 TGCAGCGTTTATGACAGGGAAGAGACCCAGTACTTC CSVYDREETQYF
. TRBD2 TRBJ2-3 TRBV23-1 TGCGCCACTAGTCGGGGCGGGGGAGTCACAGATACGCAGTATTTT CATSRGGGVTDTQYF
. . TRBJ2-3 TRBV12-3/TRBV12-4 TGTGCCAGCAGAGCGGGCGGGGATACGCAGTATTTT CASRAGGDTQYF
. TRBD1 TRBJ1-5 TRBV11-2 TGTGCCAGCAGCTTCTCGGGACAGAGCAATCAGCCCCAGCATTTT CASSFSGQSNQPQHF
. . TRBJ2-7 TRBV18 TGTGCCAGCTCACCCCAGAACCAAGCCTACGAGCAGTACTTC CASSPQNQAYEQYF
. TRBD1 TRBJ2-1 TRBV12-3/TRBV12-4 TGTGCCAGCAGTTTACGGACAGGGGACCGGCAGTTCTTC CASSLRTGDRQFF
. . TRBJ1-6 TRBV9 TGTGCCAGCAGCGTAGGGGCCGACCCCAGGCCCCTCCACTTT CASSVGADPRPLHF
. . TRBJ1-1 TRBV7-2 TGTGCCAGCAGCCCTTGGGGCCAGAACACTGAAGCTTTCTTT CASSPWGQNTEAFF
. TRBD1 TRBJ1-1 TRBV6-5 TGTGCCAGCAGGTCCGGGACAGTAAACACTGAAGCTTTCTTT CASRSGTVNTEAFF
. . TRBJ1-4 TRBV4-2 TGTGCCAGCAGCCAAGGGGTGGGGCAAAAACTGTTTTTT CASSQGVGQKLFF
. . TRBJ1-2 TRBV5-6 TGTGCCAGCAGCTTAAAAACACAGGGAATAGCTAACTATGGCTACACCTTC CASSLKTQGIANYGYTF
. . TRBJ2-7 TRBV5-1 TGCGCCAGCAGCAACAACCCCTACGAGCAGTACTTC CASSNNPYEQYF
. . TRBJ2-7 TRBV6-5 TGTGCCAGCAGCACCTTGGGGGGCTACGAGCAGTACTTC CASSTLGGYEQYF
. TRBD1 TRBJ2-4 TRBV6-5 TGTGCCAGCAGTTACTCGGCCGGACAGGGGGGGAACATTCAGTACTTC CASSYSAGQGGNIQYF
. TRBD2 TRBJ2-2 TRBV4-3 TGCGCCAGCAGCCAAGAGTCATATGCGGGGGCCGGGGAGCTGTTTTTT CASSQESYAGAGELFF
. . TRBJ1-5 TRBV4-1 TGCGCCAGCAGCTGGTTCTTGGCCGGAGAAATCAAACAGCCCCAGCATTTT CASSWFLAGEIKQPQHF
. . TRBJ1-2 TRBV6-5 TGTGCCAGCAGGATGGAGACAGGTGGCAACTATGGCTACACCTTC CASRMETGGNYGYTF
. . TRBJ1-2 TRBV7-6 TGTGCCAGCAGCCTTGAGGGGAGGGATGGCTACACCTTC CASSLEGRDGYTF
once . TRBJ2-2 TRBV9 TGTGCCAGCAGCGTAAGCGGTGGGCTCAACACCGGGGAGCTGTTTTTT CASSVSGGLNTGELFF
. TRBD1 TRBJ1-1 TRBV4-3 TGCGCCAGCAGCCAAGATGCAGGGGGCACTGAAGCTTTCTTT CASSQDAGGTEAFF
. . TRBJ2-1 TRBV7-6 TGTGCCAGCAGCCCCGAAGGCGGGACCCTCTCCTACAATGAGCAGTTCTTC CASSPEGGTLSYNEQFF
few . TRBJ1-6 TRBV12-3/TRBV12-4 TGTGCCAGCAGTAATGGACAGCCTCAACCCCTCCACTTT CASSNGQPQPLHF
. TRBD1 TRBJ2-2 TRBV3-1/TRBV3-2 TGTGCCAGCAGCCACCTCAGGGGGCGAACCGGGGAGCTGTTTTTT CASSHLRGRTGELFF
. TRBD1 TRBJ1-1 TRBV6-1 TGTGCCAGCAGTGATTCCGGGACAGGGGTAGCTTTCTTT CASSDSGTGVAFF
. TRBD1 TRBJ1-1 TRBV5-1 TGCGCCAGCAGGCCAGGACAGGGTTACACTGAAGCTTTCTTT CASRPGQGYTEAFF
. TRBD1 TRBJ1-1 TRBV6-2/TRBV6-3 TGTGCCAGCAGTTACTCGGGGACAGCCTACTTGAACACTGAAGCTTTCTTT CASSYSGTAYLNTEAFF
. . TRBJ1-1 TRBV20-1 TGCAGTGCTATAGACGGGTTTGAAGCTTTCTTT CSAIDGFEAFF
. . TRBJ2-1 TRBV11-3 TGTGCCAATAGTCGACTAGACTACAATGAGCAGTTCTTC CANSRLDYNEQFF
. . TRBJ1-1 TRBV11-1 TGTGCCAGCAGCTTACCCGGGTACACTGAAGCTTTCTTT CASSLPGYTEAFF
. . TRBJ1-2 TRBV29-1 TGCAGCGGGAGCCAGGGTGGCGGCTACACCTTC CSGSQGGGYTF
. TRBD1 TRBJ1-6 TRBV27 TGTGCCAGCAGTCCTTCCAGACAGACAGGGTTATCACCCTATAATTCACCCCTCCACTTT CASSPSRQTGLSPYNSPLHF
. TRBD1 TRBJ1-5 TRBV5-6 TGTGCCAGCAGCTACCGGGACAGGGAGACTCAGCATTTT CASSYRDRETQHF
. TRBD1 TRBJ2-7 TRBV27 TGTGCCACCGGGACAGCCGGCTCCTACGAGCAGTACTTC CATGTAGSYEQYF
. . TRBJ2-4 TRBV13 TGTGCCAGCAGCCCACCGGGGGTGAACATTCAGTACTTC CASSPPGVNIQYF
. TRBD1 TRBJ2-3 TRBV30 TGTGCCTGGAGCGGACAGGTGAGGACGCAGTATTTT CAWSGQVRTQYF
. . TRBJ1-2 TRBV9 TGTGCCAGCAGCGGGGAGGGGGGCTATGGCTACACCTTC CASSGEGGYGYTF
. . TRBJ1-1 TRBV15 TGTGCCACCAGCAGAGCGGGTAGTGGGGGCCCTGAAGCTTTCTTT CATSRAGSGGPEAFF
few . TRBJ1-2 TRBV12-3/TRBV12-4 TGTGCCAGCAGTCGCGGACAGACTTATGGCTACACCTTC CASSRGQTYGYTF
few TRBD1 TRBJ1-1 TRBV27 TGTGCCAGCAGTCCTACAGGGGGACGGTCGAAGCTTTTCTTT CASSPTGGRSKLFF
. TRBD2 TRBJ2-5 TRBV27 TGTGCCAGCAGATCGGGACTAGCGGGGACCCAGTACTTC CASRSGLAGTQYF
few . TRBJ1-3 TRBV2 TGTGCCAGCAGAGAGAAGGAGGGGCGAAACACCATATATTTT CASREKEGRNTIYF
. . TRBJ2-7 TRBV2 TGTGCCAGCAGTGAAACCCAGGGCTTCGGAGAGTACTTC CASSETQGFGEYF
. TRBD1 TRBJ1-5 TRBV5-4 TGTGCCAGCAGCTCATGGGACAGGGGGCCTAATCAGCCCCAGCATTTT CASSSWDRGPNQPQHF
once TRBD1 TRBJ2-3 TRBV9 TGTGCCAGTGGGGACGGACAGGGAAGGACAGATACGCAGTATTTT CASGDGQGRTDTQYF
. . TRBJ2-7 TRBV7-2 TGTGCCAGCAGCTTAGCGCTAGCCCGTTTGGACCTCTACGAGCAGTACTTC CASSLALARLDLYEQYF
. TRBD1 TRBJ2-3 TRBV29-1 TGCAGCGTTCGCGACAGGGGGGTTTTGACAGATACGCAGTATTTT CSVRDRGVLTDTQYF
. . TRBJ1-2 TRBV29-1 TGCAGCGTTGTGAGCGACTTAGACTATGGCTACACCTTC CSVVSDLDYGYTF
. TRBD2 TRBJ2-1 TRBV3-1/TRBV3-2 TGTGCCAGCAGCACTAGCGGGTCACAAAGCTCCTACAATGAGCAGTTCTTC CASSTSGSQSSYNEQFF
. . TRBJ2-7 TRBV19 TGTGCCAGTAGCATTTCAGATAGGGGTCCATACGAGCAGTACTTC CASSISDRGPYEQYF
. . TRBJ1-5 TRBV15 TGTGCCACCAGCGCCGCCCCCGGAGACCCCCAGCATTTT CATSAAPGDPQHF
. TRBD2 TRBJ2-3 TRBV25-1 TGTGCCAGCAGCCTCACTAGCGGGGTCGCAGATACGCAGTATTTT CASSLTSGVADTQYF
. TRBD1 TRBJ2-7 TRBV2 TGTGCCAGCAGTCGGACAGGGTACGAGCAGTACTTC CASSRTGYEQYF
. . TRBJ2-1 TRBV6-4 TGTGCCAGCAGTGACTCGCGGGGGCTAAGCTCCTACAATGAGCAGTTCTTC CASSDSRGLSSYNEQFF
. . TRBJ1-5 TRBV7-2 TGTGCCAGCAGCTCTGGGAGGGGCGGTAGCAATCAGCCCCAGCATTTT CASSSGRGGSNQPQHF
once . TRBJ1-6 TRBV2 TGTGCCAGCAGTGCGCGGGGCAGTTCACCCCTCCACTTT CASSARGSSPLHF
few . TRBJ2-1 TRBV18 TGTGCCAGCTCACCAGGGGGGACCCTTGAGAATGAGCAGTTCTTC CASSPGGTLENEQFF
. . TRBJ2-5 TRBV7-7 TGTGCCAGCAGCCCACTCCTGACAAAAGGAAAAGAGACCCAGTACTTC CASSPLLTKGKETQYF